The 23 T cell receptor beta chains given below trace back to one sample, sequenced in a study of T cells after yellow fever vaccination (dated by TCRdb to the late 2010s). This specimen's treatment or condition label, interpreted: live attenuated yellow fever vaccine strain. Library method: 5' RACE. The reads were generated on an Illumina NovaSeq 6000. Using fastp trimming at Q25 and MiXCR clonotype assembly, TCRdb reanalyzed the public sequencing data and kept in-frame beta chains. Identical CDR3 proteins give one entry, which carries the most common genes and DNA. Counted in this sample were about 220,000 distinct CDR3 sequences; less than 3.5% of them appeared once. 3.2% of the sample comes from the top ten. The material was CD4+ T cells sorted from PBMCs, obtained 10 days after the yellow fever booster vaccination. Receptors originate from a man aged 18 to 29 who received the YFV17D yellow fever vaccine.

A note on this clonotype: A much larger clone is a single base away; this may be a read error. This CDR3 reads CASSEQGDGFTF. The DNA for the CDR3 is TGTGCCAGCAGCGAACAGGGGGATGGCTTCACCTTC. This chain joins TRBV2 and TRBJ1-2, with 8 bases fitting TRBD1. The CDR3 length is 12 residues. Germline V gene sequence: CDR1 SNHLY, CDR2 FYNNEI.

As concerns this clonotype: A much larger clone lies one base from this, so it may be a read error. This chain joins TRBV6-2 or TRBV6-3 and TRBJ1-6; 8 nucleotides line up with TRBD1. Germline CDR1 reads MNHEY; CDR2 reads SVGEGT. The CDR3 extends over 13 amino acids. Trimming cost V 7 bases and J 9 bases; bases outside gene matches: 5. CDR3: CASTRQGISPLHF. The CDR3 DNA sequence: TGTGCCAGCACCCGACAGGGGATTTCACCCCTCCACTTT.

This clonotype was recorded at least ten times. The J gene is TRBJ2-5, the V gene TRBV20-1; perhaps TRBD1 as D (6 bases). V shed 6 bases and J shed 1 base, with 12 bases lying between them. Germline values: CDR1 DFQATT, CDR2 SNEGSKA (reference sequence). The CDR3 has 13 residues. CDR3 bases: TGCAGTGCACCCGGACAGACCCAAGAGACCCAGTACTTC. It specifies CSAPGQTQETQYF.

This clonotype was observed many times. V is TRBV20-1 and J is TRBJ1-5; no firm D call. Germline CDR1 is DFQATT and CDR2 is SNEGSKA (reference sequence). V lost 1 base to trimming and J lost 8 bases, with 15 bases between them. The CDR3 consists of 14 residues. CDR3 nucleotides: TGCAGTGCTAGAGGACAAGGAGGGTTTAAGCCCCAGCATTTT. Translating it yields CSARGQGGFKPQHF.

V and J are TRBV20-1 and TRBJ2-7; either TRBD1 or TRBD2 may fit D (5 bases each). The CDR3 covers 12 residues. V dropped 5 bases and J dropped 6 bases, with 14 bases sitting between them. Germline CDR1 reads DFQATT; CDR2 reads SNEGSKA (reference sequence). The CDR3 coding sequence is TGCAGTGCTGGGGACCGCCTGGGCGAGCAGTACTTC. Amino acids: CSAGDRLGEQYF.

This clonotype appeared many times. The chain has TRBV7-9 and TRBJ1-4, with TRBD1 matching 7 bases. In germline, CDR1 is SEHNR, CDR2 FQNEAQ (reference sequence). This CDR3 region has 14 residues. The V gene end was trimmed by 4 bases and the J gene end by 6 bases; junction bases not matched to a gene: 5. The CDR3 DNA reads as TGTGCCAGCAGCTATCCAGGGGGGGATGAAAAACTGTTTTTT. This translates into CASSYPGGDEKLFF.

The sample holds many counts of this clonotype. This chain links TRBV20-1 with TRBJ2-2; D gene unclear. Deletions cut 4 bases from V and 4 bases from J, with 13 bases between. The CDR3 has 14 amino acids. CDR1 DFQATT and CDR2 SNEGSKA come from the germline V gene (reference sequence). CDR3 loop: CSATLPRGTGELFF. The CDR3 DNA reads TGCAGTGCTACACTTCCCAGAGGCACCGGGGAGCTGTTTTTT.

This clonotype was recorded a few times. This rearrangement joins TRBV6-2 or TRBV6-3 to TRBJ2-3; possibly TRBD2 for D (5 bases). This CDR3 spans 14 amino acids. The germline V and J ends were trimmed by 5 bases and 6 bases, with 15 bases remaining between them. CDR1 and CDR2 from the germline V gene are MNHEY and SVGEGT. The CDR3 sequence is CASSTRTEVDTQYF. The CDR3 nucleotides read TGTGCCAGCAGTACCCGCACGGAGGTCGATACGCAGTATTTT.

This clonotype appeared many times. This chain connects TRBV12-5 to TRBJ2-4; TRBD2 aligns across 7 bases. This CDR3 has 15 amino acids. V shed 7 bases, J shed 8 bases, and the junction held 14 bases outside the gene matches. Germline CDR1 and CDR2: LGHNT and FRNRAP. The chain's CDR3 is CASAPLGLRGDIQYF. In DNA, the CDR3 is TGTGCTAGTGCCCCCCTGGGACTTCGGGGGGACATTCAGTACTTC.

This clonotype occurred many times. The rearrangement links TRBV11-2 to TRBJ2-3; D possibly matches TRBD1 or TRBD2 (5 bases each). Trimming removed 5 bases at V and 2 bases at J, with 17 bases between. Germline CDR1 SGHAT, CDR2 FQNNGV. The CDR3 contains 16 residues. CDR3 DNA: TGTGCCAGCAGCCGAGGGGCGGATACTCTCACAGATACGCAGTATTTT. Translating gives CASSRGADTLTDTQYF.

This clonotype was recorded many times. The V gene is TRBV9, the J gene TRBJ2-4; either TRBD1 or TRBD2 may supply D (5 bases each). Germline V lookup: CDR1 SGDLS, CDR2 YYNGEE. Trimming pared 3 bases from V and 5 bases from J, leaving 15 bases between. CDR3 size: 15 residues. Here the CDR3 DNA reads TGTGCCAGCAGCGCCGGCGCCGGGACCCAAAACATTCAGTACTTC. It translates to CASSAGAGTQNIQYF.

At least ten counts were recorded for this clonotype. This chain uses TRBV5-1 with TRBJ2-2, with D possibly being TRBD1 or TRBD2 (5 bases each). Germline V gene lookup returns CDR1 SGHRS and CDR2 YFSETQ. Trimming removed 2 bases at V and 6 bases at J, with 17 bases between. This CDR3 is 16 amino acids long. CDR3 bases: TGCGCCAGCAGCTTCGGGGCGGTGCTAACCGCCGGGGAGCTGTTTTTT. Amino acids: CASSFGAVLTAGELFF. Combining the CDR3 with reference TRBV5-1 and TRBJ2-2 gives the whole variable domain KAGVTQTPRYLIKTRGQQVTLSCSPISGHRSVSWYQQTPGQGLQFLFEYFSETQRNKGNFPGRFSGRQFSNSRSEMNVSTLELGDSALYLCASSFGAVLTAGELFFGEGSRLTVL.

This chain links TRBV6-2 or TRBV6-3 with TRBJ1-6, with 9 bases matching TRBD1. Germline CDR1 is MNHEY and CDR2 is SVGEGT. The CDR3 extends over 19 amino acids. Trimming removed 2 bases from V and 0 bases from J; junction bases left unmatched: 8. CDR3 protein: CASSYPTGTGSSYNSPLHF. CDR3 in DNA: TGTGCCAGCAGTTACCCAACCGGGACAGGGAGCTCCTATAATTCACCCCTCCACTTT.

The chain uses TRBV10-2 and TRBJ2-7; TRBD2 might be the D (6 bases). With 7 bases removed from V and 5 bases from J, the gap between germline ends came to 30 bases. The CDR3 runs to 18 residues. The germline V gene has CDR1 WSHSY and CDR2 SAAADI. CDR3 loop: CASTGRSLRGIIRNEQYF. As DNA, the CDR3 is TGCGCCAGCACTGGCCGATCCCTCCGGGGGATCATTCGAAACGAGCAGTACTTC.

This clonotype came up many times. The chain is built from TRBV5-1 and TRBJ2-3, with 12 bases matching TRBD2. CDR3 length: 15 residues. The V segment lost 2 bases and the J segment 6 bases; nucleotides outside the gene matches: 4. CDR1 and CDR2 (germline): SGHRS, YFSETQ. The CDR3, as DNA: TGCGCCAGCAGCTTCGTACTAGCGGGGGGCGATACGCAGTATTTT. The encoded protein is CASSFVLAGGDTQYF.

This clonotype was recorded many times. The chain employs TRBV7-2 and TRBJ2-3; D is ambiguous. Germline values: CDR1 SGHTA, CDR2 FQGNSA. The CDR3 runs to 13 residues. V was clipped by 5 bases and J by 3 bases, with 9 bases between them. CDR3 residues: CASSPVGTDTQYF. CDR3 nucleotides: TGTGCCAGCAGCCCAGTTGGGACAGATACGCAGTATTTT.

J is TRBJ1-1 and V is TRBV9; TRBD1 aligns across 7 bases. J lost 12 bases, V lost 3 bases, and 5 bases had no gene match. CDR3 length equals 11 residues. The germline gives CDR1 SGDLS, CDR2 YYNGEE. The CDR3 protein is CASSGQGATFF. DNA for the CDR3: TGTGCCAGCAGCGGACAGGGAGCGACTTTCTTT.

This clonotype was counted a few times. The J gene is TRBJ1-2, the V gene TRBV20-1; TRBD1 aligns across 7 bases. CDR3 length: 16 residues. With 3 bases clipped from V and 0 bases from J, the junction kept 10 bases outside the gene matches. In germline, CDR1 is DFQATT, CDR2 SNEGSKA (reference sequence). CDR3 loop: CSASGTESYANYGYTF. In nucleotides, the CDR3 is TGCAGTGCTAGCGGGACAGAATCATACGCTAACTATGGCTACACCTTC.

This chain links TRBV10-3 with TRBJ2-3; D is uncertain. CDR1 is ENHRY, CDR2 SYGVKD, per germline. This CDR3 region has 14 residues. V was clipped by 5 bases and J by 2 bases, with 11 bases between them. CDR3 amino acids: CAISNPVDTDTQYF. The CDR3 DNA follows: TGTGCCATCAGTAACCCGGTAGACACAGATACGCAGTATTTT.

This clonotype was recorded a few times. The chain is built from TRBV6-5 and TRBJ1-1, with D tentatively TRBD1 (5 bases). Looked up from germline, CDR1 is MNHEY and CDR2 is SVGAGI. Between the trimmed V and J ends, which lost 0 bases and 7 bases, there was a span of 15 bases. The CDR3 is 15 amino acids. Here the CDR3 DNA reads TGTGCCAGCAGTTACTCAGGGGTTGGTTATGGTGAAGCTTTCTTT. It codes for CASSYSGVGYGEAFF.

This clonotype was detected many times. The CDR3 nucleotides read TGCGCCAGCAGCTTGGTGGGTACTGAAGCTTTCTTT. It translates to CASSLVGTEAFF. The rearrangement joins TRBV5-1 to TRBJ1-1; D gene uncertain. CDR1 and CDR2 from the germline V gene are SGHRS and YFSETQ. There are 12 residues in the CDR3. V was cut by 0 bases and J by 5 bases, with 5 bases left in between.

This clonotype was seen a handful of times. The rearrangement links TRBV4-2 to TRBJ2-2; TRBD1 agrees at 7 bases. After removal of 0 bases from V and 3 bases from J, the junction contained 10 bases not matched to a gene. This CDR3 is built from 18 residues. Germline-derived CDR1 and CDR2 are LGHNA and YNFKEQ. CDR3 DNA sequence: TGTGCCAGCAGCCAAGATCCGATCCGACAGGGCCACACCGGGGAGCTGTTTTTT. It yields the protein CASSQDPIRQGHTGELFF.

This clonotype came up a few times. The chain carries TRBV11-2 and TRBJ2-7; 10 nucleotides agree with TRBD1. Germline-derived CDR1 and CDR2 are SGHAT and FQNNGV. The CDR3 consists of 13 residues. J lost 6 bases, V lost 8 bases, and 7 bases had no gene match. The DNA for the CDR3 is TGTGCCAGCGGCGACAGGGGGCTGGGCGAGCAGTACTTC. It specifies CASGDRGLGEQYF.